This T cell receptor beta chain was identified in a study of cytomegalovirus exposure and HLA in healthy donors (dated by TCRdb to the late 2010s). As for the study more broadly: An earlier analysis of approximately 590 of the donors reported approximately 290 Gb of sequence data and around 120 million unique TCR beta sequences from about 179 million T cells. Every repertoire in the discovery cohort had been generated on one and the same sequencing platform. The study combined high-throughput TCR immunosequencing, statistical association of individual TCRs with disease status, and machine learning to predict cytomegalovirus infection status. On average, around 240,000 unique TCR beta nucleotide sequences were sequenced per donor among a few hundred genotyped donors of the cohort, with approximately 18% of those sequences being non-productive. The T cell repertoires of some 700 subjects were profiled by immunosequencing and related to cytomegalovirus serostatus. The study aimed to test whether cataloging public T cell receptors could reveal signatures of past pathogen exposure. Genome-wide SNP genotypes for about three fifths of the 666 donors were used in a later genetic analysis, which treated that subset as a discovery cohort. Roughly five DR-DQ haplotypes were handled as single units for association and clustering because linkage in the cohort was strong. Approximately 310 gigabases of sequencing data and approximately 85 million unique TCR sequences were included in an early release covering several hundred HLA-typed donors. An earlier analysis of several hundred of the donors applied high-throughput TCR beta sequencing to assess whether each TCR beta V gene segment acted as functional or pseudogenic. The genetic ancestry cluster associated with self-reported Caucasian donors included around 76% of the roughly 400 genotyped donors. A separate validation cohort of roughly 120 different subjects was used in addition to the roughly 700-subject first cohort. Typing coverage differed by locus: A, B, C, DRB1 and DQB1 were typed in roughly 620-640 donors, DQA1 in about 510, DPA1 in approximately 600, and DPB1 in just under 490. Donor age, sex, ethnicity and CMV serostatus were collected together with the repertoire data. A later analysis re-analyzed previously published TCR beta repertoires from 660 or so donors and added high-resolution HLA genotyping to study TCR occurrence patterns. HLA typing covered class I and class II loci at four-digit resolution. In the later analysis, no new phenotypic data were used to find candidate immune exposures; instead, reliance was placed on TCR beta sequences and their occurrence across donors.

On the study overall, not on this receptor specifically: V-gene and J-gene trimming of TCR beta chains was associated with a missense DCLRE1C variant in a later genetic analysis, and the association was replicated in an independent cohort. When HLA alleles, especially DR and DQ, strongly co-occurred, attributing TCR associations to individual alleles was difficult. A later genetic analysis reported fewer N-insertions in productive TCRs among donors in an Asian-associated ancestry cluster than the roughly 690-donor mean. According to a later analysis, parvovirus B19, influenza, CMV and Epstein-Barr virus appeared linked to several top co-occurrence clusters. Because HLA typing was missing for some donors at each locus, association tests included only the typed subset. The study gave a list of 150 to 200 TCR beta chains associated with cytomegalovirus. The 87-base-pair reads could not distinguish some IMGT-functional V segments, including TRBV6-2 and TRBV6-3, so those segments were excluded. In a later analysis, most CMV-associated TCR beta chains were found to appear HLA-restricted, with HLA associations seemingly driven largely by CMV exposure. According to the authors, the approach could potentially be generalized to other disease states and immunological phenotypes. The presence/absence analyses assumed that sequencing depth was roughly uniform across donors, and that assumption may not be true. Linkage disequilibrium might explain the correlated functional status among segregating V segments, but an unknown experimental factor could not be excluded. In a later analysis, some 18,000 TCR beta sequences were associated with specific HLA alleles at a false discovery rate of 0.05. Cytomegalovirus status was reported to be diagnosed by the classifier with high specificity and sensitivity in both the original and validation cohorts. A further reported finding was that TCR beta sequences accurately predicted the HLA-A and HLA-B alleles for most subjects in the first cohort. A cluster of highly shared sequence variants was judged likely to represent a technical artifact of the sequencing pipeline. According to a later analysis, TCR association rates differed among HLA loci, with DRB1 alleles showing the most associated TCRs and HLA-C alleles showing the fewest. CMV serostatus was the only immune exposure information available for the cohort. A few of the identified cytomegalovirus-associated TCR beta chains were confirmed in vitro to be specific for cytomegalovirus antigens. This cohort had only TCR beta chains sequenced, and the lack of alpha or paired-chain data limited which features could be detected. In an earlier analysis of about 600 of the donors, most TCR beta V segments appeared in productive rearrangements about 90% or about 30% of the time, broadly matching IMGT annotations. Most TCR sequences were seen in very few donors, while some public TCRs were found in many individuals. The earlier analysis of almost 600 of the donors excluded 15 to 20 rarely observed V segments, including chromosome 9 orphons, because counts were too low. A later analysis found that HLA-associated TCR beta chains were more clonally expanded and had lower generation probabilities than equally common non-associated chains.

In total, just over 650 healthy bone marrow donors made up the cohort. At the time of sampling, every cohort member was nominally healthy, though immune exposures that went unrecorded were likely present. The donor tested CMV seronegative and was one of the 352 seronegative cohort members. Every donor gave a peripheral blood sample, and the peripheral blood mononuclear cells from that sample were used for TCR beta sequencing. Genomic DNA extraction from the blood cell samples was performed with the Qiagen DNeasy Blood Extraction Kit. The library was obtained by the immunoSEQ multiplex PCR assay. A mixture of 60 forward primers for TCR Vbeta segments and 13 reverse primers for TCR Jbeta segments was used in the multiplex PCR. The CDR3 region of rearranged TCR beta genes was amplified from genomic DNA by a multiplex PCR assay. On the Illumina HiSeq System, the amplified TCR beta libraries were sequenced as 87-base-pair reads. The study's own analysis went as follows. Across the roughly 640 repertoires, a later analysis counted tens of millions of unique TCR beta chains, roughly 11 million of which were shared by at least two donors. Raw reads were error-corrected and collapsed into unique sequences with a nearest-neighbor algorithm that merged closely related sequences to remove PCR and sequencing errors. CDR3 sequences were aligned to IMGT reference sequences to assign V, D and J gene segments. For a sequence to be retained, at least a six-nucleotide match to both a V gene segment and a J gene segment was required. Rearrangements were classified as productive when the CDR3 lacked stop codons and remained in frame with V and J, and all other rearrangements were classified as non-productive. Following IMGT convention, CDR3 was defined as the stretch from the second conserved V-encoded cysteine up to the conserved J-encoded phenylalanine. Sequences without an unambiguous match to a single V gene segment were excluded from the earlier analysis of several hundred of the donors. In an earlier analysis of some 590 of the donors, a V segment was called functional when productive rearrangements were above 56.7%, and segregating when the standard deviation between donors exceeded 5%. A statistical classification framework was developed to diagnose cytomegalovirus status using the catalog of TCR beta chain sequences. In a later analysis, TCR nucleotide sequences were compared against IMGT/GENE-DB human TR gene sequences so that V and J genes could be assigned. In a later analysis, CDR3 sequences and most-parsimonious VDJ recombination scenarios were assigned using the TCRdist pipeline. A later analysis defined each TCR beta chain by its CDR3 amino acid sequence plus V-gene family, and excluded reads lacking a unique V-gene family. In a later analysis, 500 to 650 highly shared, low-generation-probability nucleotide sequences were removed to address suspected cross-contamination and a sequencing artifact. A later analysis calculated a clonal expansion index for each public chain from normalized within-repertoire ranks of inferred template counts. Generation probabilities in a later analysis came from a VDJ recombination model fitted to out-of-frame rearrangements, and those results were checked against IGoR. A later analysis scored TCR-TCR, TCR-HLA and TCR-CMV co-occurrence with hypergeometric tests, applying a repertoire-size bias correction to TCR pairs. A later analysis estimated false discovery rates by permuting HLA or CMV assignments 20 times. A later analysis grouped co-occurring TCRs with DBSCAN, adding TCRdist sequence similarity when clustering within HLA-allele-positive subsets. Co-occurrence clustering excluded repertoires with fewer than 30,000 or more than 120,000 public chains, plus five with anomalous nucleotide sharing. In TCRdb, the immuneACCESS table is reduced to in-frame sequences with V and J assigned. These tables do not hold every clone; where another copy was compared, an unresolved V gene accounts for under half, and the others remain unexplained. V, J and clone size reflect that table, while D and trimming were determined from the DNA. Here the sample has under 150,000 clones; about three quarters occur a single time. Of the sample, approximately 1.7% falls within the top ten clones.

Points on this clone: Its recognized antigen is unknown. No per-base quality is available; no much larger clone lies one base away.

The CDR3 runs 15 amino acids, cysteine and phenylalanine included. Just the 45-base CDR3 DNA is kept, in frame starting at base 1. Per the germline V gene, SGHAT is the CDR1 and FQNNGV is the CDR2. Here V drops 5 bases and J drops 1 base, and the junction holds 4 bases not matched to any gene. This TCR was sampled from a woman aged 40 to 50 in good health and CMV-seronegative. The rearrangement combines TRBV11-2 with TRBJ2-4; 8 central bases correspond to TRBD2. The sequencing input was PBMCs. CDR3 region: CASSRGGSAKNIQYF. The nucleotide sequence reads TGTGCCAGCAGCCGGGGGGGGAGCGCCAAAAACATTCAGTACTTC.